This record covers a single T cell receptor beta chain. The antigen is not known. The control participants were healthy donors, and these controls were matched with respect to both age and sex. Negative magnetic isolation gave CD8+ and CD4+ cells; FACS enriched CD8+ TEMRA. With random hexamers, reverse transcription was performed on about 0.5 to 1 ug of RNA. An immunoSEQ multiplex PCR amplified TCR beta CDR3 over 54 Vbeta and 13 Jbeta. TCRdb processed the immunoSEQ multiplex PCR reads anew with MiXCR; each CDR3 protein has one entry. Altogether fewer than 200,000 distinct CDR3 sequences are present, just under 95% being singletons, with the ten largest covering 0.1%. This entry is derived from a study of CD8 T cells in Susac syndrome. Findings of the study overall: The study's TCR sequencing and HLA analysis covered a relatively small number of individuals, and the study acknowledged this.

CDR1 DFQATT and CDR2 SNEGSKA come from the germline V gene (reference sequence). CDR3 size: 14 residues. The V and J ends lost 6 bases and 0 bases respectively, with 12 bases between them. This sequence joins TRBV20-1 and TRBJ1-5; no reliable D call. This clonotype originated in a human donor in good health. The specimen sequenced was CD4+ T cells from PBMCs. The CDR3 nucleotides read TGCAGTGCCACGGCCCGGGCTAGCAATCAGCCCCAGCATTTT. Translation: CSATARASNQPQHF.